Listed here is a single T cell receptor beta chain. This table comes from immunoSEQ multiplex PCR, and its TCRdb copy is limited to in-frame clones, with some not included. The table has roughly 280,000 clones, under 95% seen once. The sample belongs to a study of blood T cell repertoires in COVID-19. CDR3 length equals 18 residues. Per germline, CDR1 MNHEY and CDR2 SVGEGT. V gave up 2 bases and J gave up 1 base; unmatched junction bases: 8. All exposed participants met a person with COVID-19 within 2 weeks before entering the study. Specimen: PBMCs or T cells enriched from blood (not recorded which). The V gene is TRBV6-2 or TRBV6-3, the J gene TRBJ2-2, with 9 bases that match TRBD2. The sequence was obtained from a man aged 40-55 years who had been exposed to COVID-19. The CDR3 DNA sequence: TGTGCCAGCAGTTACCCACTACAAGCGGGAGGGAACACCGGGGAGCTGTTTTTT. Translated: CASSYPLQAGGNTGELFF.